These 10 T cell receptor beta chains were all obtained from the same sample, sequenced in a study of T cell clonality in common variable immunodeficiency. Profiling relied on immunoSEQ multiplex PCR, and the TCRdb table lists in-frame clones only, not all of them. There are tens of thousands of clones in the sample, none observed a single time. Sequenced material: peripheral blood mononuclear cells. The receptors were gathered from a person aged 18 to 75 in good health.

This clone has ten or more counts. The read gets to within 3 residues of the CDR3 end, and the germline J gene fills in the rest. V is TRBV28 and J is TRBJ2-7, with D hard to call. The germline V and J ends were trimmed by 3 bases and 2 bases, with 14 bases remaining between them. The CDR3 runs to 15 residues. Per germline, CDR1 MDHEN and CDR2 SYDVKM. This CDR3 is CASSFSKSRTYEQYF. CDR3 bases read: TGTGCCAGCAGTTTTAGTAAGTCCCGTACCTACGAG.

This clone appeared many times. The read falls 3 residues short of the CDR3 end, and the missing part is taken from the germline J gene. This chain uses TRBV20-1 with TRBJ2-7, with 9 bases identical to TRBD2. V gave up 3 bases and J gave up 2 bases; unmatched junction bases: 5. CDR1 is DFQATT, CDR2 SNEGSKA, per germline (reference sequence). The CDR3 contains 14 residues. The CDR3 spells CSARRVAGAYEQYF. The sequenced CDR3 bases are TGCAGTGCTAGGAGGGTAGCGGGGGCCTACGAG.

This clone occurred many times. The CDR3 is cut off 3 residues early in the read; its end comes from the germline J gene. The chain carries TRBV18 and TRBJ2-2, with 7 bases matching TRBD2. J gave up 6 bases and V 2 bases, and 3 bases lay outside the gene matches. This CDR3 is 14 amino acids long. Germline-derived CDR1 and CDR2 are KGHSH and LQKENI. The covered CDR3 bases are TGTGCCAGCTCACCAGATCTAGCGGCCGGGGAG. This translates into CASSPDLAAGE. The entire CDR3 is CASSPDLAAGELFF.

This clone showed up just a few times. The read is 3 residues too short to cover the CDR3 end, so that end is filled in from the germline J gene. The genes are TRBV18 and TRBJ2-1; no reliable D call. The germline V and J ends were trimmed by 8 bases and 1 base, with 21 bases remaining between them. The CDR3 contains 17 residues. Germline-derived CDR1 and CDR2 are KGHSH and LQKENI. The sequenced part of the CDR3 DNA is TGTGCCAGCACCCCACCCCACACAGTGATATCCTACAATGAG. Translated: CASTPPHTVISYNE. The entire CDR3 reads CASTPPHTVISYNEQFF.

This clone was seen many times. Sequencing ends 3 residues short of the CDR3 end; the germline J gene provides the rest. The chain couples TRBV5-5 to TRBJ2-3; D is unclear. CDR1 SGHKS and CDR2 YYEKEE come from the germline V gene (reference sequence). V was clipped by 3 bases and J by 4 bases, with 3 bases between them. The CDR3 totals 11 residues. The CDR3 protein is CASSSADTQYF. The CDR3 bases that were read are TGTGCCAGCAGCTCTGCAGATACG.

This clone occurred a few times. The read finishes 3 residues shy of the CDR3 end, and the germline J gene is used to complete it. This chain connects TRBV11-2 to TRBJ2-5, with 7 nucleotides matching TRBD1. The CDR3 totals 14 residues. From germline, CDR1 is SGHAT and CDR2 FQNNGV. The CDR3 spells CASSSRWGTDTQYF. Incomplete CDR3 DNA: TGTGCCAGCAGCTCTCGCTGGGGGACAGATACC.

Ten or more counts support this clone. From the germline J gene comes the end of the CDR3, since the read stops 3 residues before it. This chain joins TRBV10-3 and TRBJ1-1; 7 bases are shared with TRBD1. The CDR3 contains 16 residues. CDR1 and CDR2 from the germline V gene are ENHRY and SYGVKD. V shed 6 bases, J shed 4 bases, and the junction held 14 bases outside the gene matches. The CDR3 sequence: CAIRGDHRGRGTEAFF. Incomplete CDR3 DNA: TGTGCCATCAGGGGGGACCACAGGGGACGGGGCACTGAA.

A word on this clone: The observed sequence ends 3 residues before the CDR3 terminus, with the missing tail filled in from the germline J gene. This chain joins TRBV6-1 and TRBJ2-3; no reliable D call. This CDR3 has 14 amino acids. Per germline, CDR1 MNHNS and CDR2 SASEGT. CDR3 bases read: TGTGCCAGCAGTGGGTTTAGGGTCAAACAGACG. Amino acids: CASSGFRVKQT. The whole CDR3 protein reads CASSGFRVKQTQYF.

This clone was detected ten times or more. The read finishes 3 residues shy of the CDR3 end, and the germline J gene is used to complete it. V and J are TRBV6-1 and TRBJ2-1; a possible D gene is TRBD1 (5 bases). The V and J ends lost 2 bases and 5 bases respectively, with 16 bases between them. CDR1 and CDR2 from the germline V gene are MNHNS and SASEGT. This CDR3 has 16 amino acids. The CDR3 bases that were read are TGTGCCAGCAGTGAAATGTTTGGGCAGGGCAACAATGAG. Its protein product is CASSEMFGQGNNE. The CDR3 in its entirety is CASSEMFGQGNNEQFF.

This clone was seen ten or more times. The read falls 3 residues short of the CDR3 end, and the missing part is taken from the germline J gene. The same CDR3 can be traced to other DNA sequences in this sample. The chain has TRBV20-1 and TRBJ2-6; weak D call: TRBD1 (5 bases). V dropped 0 bases and J dropped 4 bases, with 7 bases sitting between them. The length of the CDR3 is 14 residues. CDR1 is DFQATT, CDR2 SNEGSKA, per germline (reference sequence). The CDR3 bases that were read are TGCAGTGCTAGAGACAGGGCGGGGGCCAACGTC. Its protein product is CSARDRAGANV. The complete CDR3 sequence is CSARDRAGANVLTF.